This paragraph reports one T cell receptor (beta chain). Participants' own reports of clinical history determined their cohort assignment. It was within 2 weeks before study entry that exposed participants met a COVID-19 case. This entry belongs to a study of blood T cell repertoires in COVID-19. Study-wide background: The analysed material was cDNA or gDNA that came from T cells, B-cell-depleted T cells, or PBMCs.

Authors' processing steps: Nucleated cell counts were estimated from reference gene primer amplification. TCRdb's copy holds only in-frame clones and misses some; the assay was immunoSEQ multiplex PCR. The DNA gave D and trimming, while V, J and clone size come from that table. Seen here are some 340,000 clones, roughly 90% observed once, and the top ten hold 3.9%. Germline assignment: CDR1 MGHDK and CDR2 SYGVNS. V was pared by 11 bases and J by 5 bases, with 9 bases between. The CDR3 covers 10 residues. The TCR sequence derives from a woman in her twenties or thirties who had been exposed to COVID-19. V gene TRBV25-1 combines with J gene TRBJ1-2; D remains unclear. The sample was PBMCs or T cells enriched from blood (not recorded which). Here the CDR3 DNA reads TGTGCCCAGCCGAGGTATGGCTACACCTTC. This encodes CAQPRYGYTF.